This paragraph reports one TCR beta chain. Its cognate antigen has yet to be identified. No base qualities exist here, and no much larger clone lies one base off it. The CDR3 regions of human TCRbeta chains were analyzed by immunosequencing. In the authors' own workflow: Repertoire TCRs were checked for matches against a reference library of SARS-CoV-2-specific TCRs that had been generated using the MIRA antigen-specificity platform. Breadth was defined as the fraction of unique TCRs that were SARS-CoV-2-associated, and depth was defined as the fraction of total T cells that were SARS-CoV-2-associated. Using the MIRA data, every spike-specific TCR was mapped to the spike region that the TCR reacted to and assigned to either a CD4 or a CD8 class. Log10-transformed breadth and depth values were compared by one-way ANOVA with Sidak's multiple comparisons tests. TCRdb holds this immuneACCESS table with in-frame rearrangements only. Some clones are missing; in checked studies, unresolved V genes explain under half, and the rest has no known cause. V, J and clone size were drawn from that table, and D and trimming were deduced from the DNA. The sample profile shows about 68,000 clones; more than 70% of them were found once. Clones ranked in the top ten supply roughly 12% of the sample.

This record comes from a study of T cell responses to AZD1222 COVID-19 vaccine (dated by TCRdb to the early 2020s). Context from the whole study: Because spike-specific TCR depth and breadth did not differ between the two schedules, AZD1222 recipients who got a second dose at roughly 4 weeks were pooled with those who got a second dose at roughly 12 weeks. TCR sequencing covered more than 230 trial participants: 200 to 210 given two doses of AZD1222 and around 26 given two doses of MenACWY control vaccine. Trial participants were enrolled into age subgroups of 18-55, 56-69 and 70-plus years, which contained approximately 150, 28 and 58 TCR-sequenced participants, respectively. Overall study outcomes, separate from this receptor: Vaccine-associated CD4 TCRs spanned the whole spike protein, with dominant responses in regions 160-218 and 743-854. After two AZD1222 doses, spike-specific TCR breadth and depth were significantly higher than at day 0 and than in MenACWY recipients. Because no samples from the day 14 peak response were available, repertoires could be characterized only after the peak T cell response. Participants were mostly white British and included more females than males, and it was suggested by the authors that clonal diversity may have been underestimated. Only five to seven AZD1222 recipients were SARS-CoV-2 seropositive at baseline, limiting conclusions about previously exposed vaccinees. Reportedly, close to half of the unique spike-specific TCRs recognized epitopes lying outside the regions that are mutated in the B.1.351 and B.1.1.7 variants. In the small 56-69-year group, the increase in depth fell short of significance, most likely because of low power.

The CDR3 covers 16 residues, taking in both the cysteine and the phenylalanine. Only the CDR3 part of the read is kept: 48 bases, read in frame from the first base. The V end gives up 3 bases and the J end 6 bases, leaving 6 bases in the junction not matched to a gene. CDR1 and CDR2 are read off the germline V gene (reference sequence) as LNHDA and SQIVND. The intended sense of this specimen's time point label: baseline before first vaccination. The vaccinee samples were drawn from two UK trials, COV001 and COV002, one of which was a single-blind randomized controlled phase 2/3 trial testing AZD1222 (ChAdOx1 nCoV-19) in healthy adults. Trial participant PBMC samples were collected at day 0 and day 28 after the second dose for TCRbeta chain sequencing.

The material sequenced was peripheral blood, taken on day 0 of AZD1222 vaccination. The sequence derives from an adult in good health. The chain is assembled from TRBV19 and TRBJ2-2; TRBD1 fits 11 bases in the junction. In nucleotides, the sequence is TGTGCCAGTAGTATCCAACCGGGACAGGGGGCCGGGGAGCTGTTTTTT. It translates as CASSIQPGQGAGELFF.